The rows below give T cell receptor beta chains drawn from one sample of a study of cytomegalovirus exposure and HLA in healthy donors. Assay used: immunoSEQ multiplex PCR; TCRdb lists only in-frame clones, some missing. The data show under 200,000 clones, with about 80% seen just once and roughly 1.6% held by the top ten. Specimen: PBMCs. The receptors stem from a girl aged 5-17 years in good health and CMV-seropositive. The CDR3 runs from the conserved cysteine through the conserved F or W. Fields, in order: J gene, D gene, V gene, clone size, CDR3 protein, CDR3 DNA. The D gene is left open where the match is weak. For some rows the clone size is stated as once, few or many, or as a class when expanded; others skip it.

TRBJ2-1,TRBD2,TRBV4-1,NA,CASSQEGGGRSYNEQFF,TGCGCCAGCAGCCAAGAGGGAGGCGGGAGGTCCTACAATGAGCAGTTCTTC
TRBJ2-2,NA,TRBV6-6,NA,CASSYSINGELFF,TGTGCCAGCAGTTACTCCATCAACGGGGAGCTGTTTTTT
TRBJ2-1,TRBD2,TRBV5-5,once,CASSHLVGTSPHNEQFF,TGTGCCAGCAGCCATTTAGTAGGGACTAGTCCCCACAATGAGCAGTTCTTC
TRBJ1-2,NA,TRBV6-5,NA,CASSYRGIGGYTF,TGTGCCAGCAGTTACCGGGGGATCGGGGGCTACACCTTC
TRBJ2-2,TRBD1,TRBV4-1,NA,CASSGPRDSGELFF,TGCGCCAGCAGCGGACCCCGGGACAGCGGGGAGCTGTTTTTT
TRBJ2-1,NA,TRBV7-8,few,CASSMRFDEQFF,TGTGCCAGCAGCATGCGCTTCGATGAGCAGTTCTTC
TRBJ2-2,NA,TRBV7-3,few,CASSKRDTTGELFF,TGTGCCAGCAGCAAAAGGGACACCACCGGGGAGCTGTTTTTT
TRBJ1-5,NA,TRBV28,NA,CASRQDYLRRFNQPQHF,TGTGCCAGCCGGCAGGACTACCTAAGGAGATTCAATCAGCCCCAGCATTTT
TRBJ1-1,NA,TRBV28,few,CASSKTQGPDTEAFF,TGTGCCAGCAGTAAAACTCAGGGTCCCGACACTGAAGCTTTCTTT
TRBJ2-7,TRBD1,TRBV27,NA,CASKNDRATYEQYF,TGTGCCAGCAAGAATGACAGGGCAACCTACGAGCAGTACTTC
TRBJ1-5,TRBD1,TRBV28,NA,CASRTGAEGHDQHF,TGTGCCAGCAGGACAGGGGCCGAGGGCCATGACCAGCATTTT
TRBJ2-5,TRBD1,TRBV7-9,NA,CASSHRGQETQYF,TGTGCCAGCAGCCACAGGGGGCAGGAGACCCAGTACTTC
TRBJ2-7,TRBD2,TRBV5-1,NA,CASSLGPGGREQYF,TGCGCCAGCAGCTTGGGTCCCGGGGGGAGGGAGCAGTACTTC
TRBJ1-1,NA,TRBV4-3,once,CASSQEWLNTEAFF,TGCGCCAGCAGCCAAGAATGGCTGAACACTGAAGCTTTCTTT
TRBJ2-7,TRBD1,TRBV7-9,NA,CASSSKLVGDRGPSYEQYF,TGTGCCAGCAGCTCAAAACTAGTCGGGGACAGGGGCCCCTCCTACGAGCAGTACTTC
TRBJ1-1,NA,TRBV5-1,NA,CASSPSPGKTEAFF,TGCGCCAGCAGCCCGAGCCCGGGGAAGACTGAAGCTTTCTTT